Presented here are 6 T cell receptor beta chains from one specimen sequenced in a study of PD-L1 blockade in urothelial cancer. Specified time point: pretreatment peripheral blood. Clones were read by immunoSEQ multiplex PCR, and TCRdb kept only the in-frame ones, dropping some. Among about 87,000 clones listed, 84% were seen once. The sample here was PBMCs, taken around atezolizumab (anti-PD-L1) treatment. Receptors were obtained from a man aged 55 to 70 with urothelial cancer.

V gene TRBV19 combines with J gene TRBJ1-3, with D unresolved. V lost 5 bases, J lost 0 bases, and 14 bases lay in between. Germline lookup yields CDR1 LNHDA and CDR2 SQIVND (reference sequence). The CDR3 is 16 amino acids. CDR3 sequence (DNA): TGTGCCAGTAGTGTTCGCTCCGGGAGCTCTGGAAACACCATATATTTT. This sequence encodes CASSVRSGSSGNTIYF.

V gene TRBV5-4 combines with J gene TRBJ2-5; TRBD2 agrees at 9 bases. The CDR3 runs 16 residues. V was clipped by 0 bases and J by 4 bases; unmatched bases: 7. Germline V CDR1 and CDR2: SGHNT, YYREEE (reference sequence). CDR3: CASSLAVAGARETQYF. The CDR3 region has the DNA TGTGCCAGCAGCTTGGCGGTAGCGGGAGCCCGAGAGACCCAGTACTTC.

The V gene is TRBV5-6, the J gene TRBJ2-7, with D possibly matching TRBD1 (6 bases). Germline lookup yields CDR1 SGHDT and CDR2 YYEEEE. This CDR3 is 14 amino acids long. The V end lost 4 bases, the J end lost 2 bases, and 13 bases lay between the germline ends. The CDR3 protein is CASSLRGGAYEQYF. The CDR3 nucleotides read TGTGCCAGCAGCCTCAGGGGTGGGGCCTACGAGCAGTACTTC.

This clone has a single count. V usage is TRBV2 and J usage is TRBJ2-2; D might be TRBD2 (6 bases). The CDR3 sequence is 15 residues long. Trimming removed 7 bases at V and 3 bases at J, with 15 bases between. Per germline, CDR1 SNHLY and CDR2 FYNNEI. CDR3 sequence: CASIRVSSDTGELFF. Written as DNA, the CDR3 is TGTGCCAGCATTAGGGTGTCTAGCGACACCGGGGAGCTGTTTTTT.

The gene calls are TRBV7-9 and TRBJ2-1; 10 bases map to TRBD2. Trimming took 5 bases from V and 2 from J; bases not matched to a gene: 6. Germline CDR1 and CDR2: SEHNR and FQNEAQ (reference sequence). This CDR3 has 16 amino acids. The CDR3 reads CASSRTSGSPYNEQFF. The CDR3 bases are TGTGCCAGCAGCCGGACTAGCGGATCGCCCTACAATGAGCAGTTCTTC.

The chain links TRBV28 to TRBJ2-2; weak D call: TRBD2 (5 bases). The CDR3 totals 11 residues. CDR1 and CDR2 (germline): MDHEN, SYDVKM. V dropped 10 bases and J dropped 6 bases, with 9 bases sitting between them. CDR3 sequence reads: CATAGAGELFF. The CDR3 DNA reads as TGTGCCACCGCGGGTGCCGGGGAGCTGTTTTTT.